This T cell receptor (beta chain) was profiled in a study of beta chain features in type 1 diabetes. In the study overall: All samples together contributed more than 90,000,000 sorted cells for examination.

Isolated RNA was reverse transcribed in full, so expressed TCRB transcripts were sequenced. Assay used: immunoSEQ multiplex PCR; TCRdb lists only in-frame clones, some missing. The data contain approximately 240,000 clones, 16% of them singletons. This clone has just a few counts. Its specificity is unknown. Sampling consisted of one heparinised blood draw per donor, averaging around 100 mL. Whole-study results and caveats: VDJ junctions in type 1 diabetes patients carried more deletions and fewer insertions. In all four CD4+ subsets, TCRB CDR3 length was significantly, moderately reduced in type 1 diabetes.

The TCR was taken from a man aged 25-40 years with type 1 diabetes. The sample consisted of naive CD4+ T cells from blood.

CDR3 sequence: CASSPPGLGTEAFF. Written as DNA, the CDR3 is TGTGCCAGCAGCCCGCCGGGGCTCGGGACTGAAGCTTTCTTT. The chain recombines TRBV7-9 with TRBJ1-1; D is perhaps TRBD1 (5 bases). The germline V and J ends were trimmed by 5 bases and 5 bases, with 15 bases remaining between them. This CDR3 comprises 14 residues. In germline, CDR1 is SEHNR, CDR2 FQNEAQ (reference sequence).